These 15 T cell receptor beta chains came from one sample sequenced in a study of blood T cell repertoires in COVID-19. The repertoire was sequenced with immunoSEQ multiplex PCR; TCRdb's copy has only in-frame clones and lacks some. The table lists around 20,000 clones, about 90% of them singletons. Sequencing was performed on peripheral blood. The receptors stem from a human donor with active COVID-19. The donor label of this sample is uncertain.

The chain couples TRBV6-6 to TRBJ2-5, with D perhaps matching TRBD1 (7 bases). Germline-derived CDR1 and CDR2 are MNHNY and SVGAGI (reference sequence). The CDR3 consists of 15 residues. The V gene lost 5 bases and the J gene lost 4 bases, with 17 bases spanning the gap. The CDR3 DNA reads as TGTGCCAGCAGTGTAGGACAGGCCGGGAGAGAGACCCAGTACTTC. Translating gives CASSVGQAGRETQYF.

V usage is TRBV9 and J usage is TRBJ1-2; tentatively, D is TRBD1 (5 bases). The V end lost 4 bases, the J end lost 2 bases, and 15 bases lay between the germline ends. The CDR3 extends over 15 amino acids. CDR1 and CDR2 from the germline V gene are SGDLS and YYNGEE. The DNA of the CDR3 is TGTGCCAGCAGCTTTTTGGCAGGGCCCAACTATGGCTACACCTTC. It is translated as CASSFLAGPNYGYTF.

V gene TRBV5-5 combines with J gene TRBJ2-7; 16 positions agree with TRBD2. This CDR3 is 18 amino acids long. From germline, CDR1 is SGHKS and CDR2 YYEKEE (reference sequence). Losses at the gene ends were 5 bases for V and 5 bases for J; bases not matched to a gene: 13. CDR3: CASRTGEGLAGGPNEQYF. CDR3 bases: TGTGCCAGCAGAACAGGGGAGGGACTAGCGGGAGGGCCCAACGAGCAGTACTTC.

This chain links TRBV7-2 with TRBJ2-2; no reliable D call. V was pared by 6 bases and J by 7 bases, with 15 bases between. The CDR3 is 14 amino acids. Germline CDR1 reads SGHTA; CDR2 reads FQGNSA. The CDR3 nucleotides read TGTGCCAGCAGTGCGGTACCTCAAGGCGGGGAGCTGTTTTTT. Its translation is CASSAVPQGGELFF.

The chain employs TRBV14 and TRBJ2-3, with D possibly being TRBD2 (6 bases). The CDR3 totals 14 residues. Trimming stripped 4 bases from V and 4 bases from J, with 12 bases between. Germline V gives CDR1 SGHDN, CDR2 FVKESK. The CDR3 DNA is TGTGCCAGCAGCCGGGACTTGTCTCCAGATACGCAGTATTTT. Protein: CASSRDLSPDTQYF.

This chain links TRBV28 with TRBJ1-1; TRBD1 matches 8 bases. CDR3 length: 14 residues. Germline V gene sequence: CDR1 MDHEN, CDR2 SYDVKM. J was trimmed by 2 bases and V by 2 bases; bases with no gene match: 1. The CDR3 loop is CASSLGQGNTEAFF. The CDR3 region has the DNA TGTGCCAGCAGTTTAGGACAGGGTAACACTGAAGCTTTCTTT.

The rearrangement uses TRBV24-1 and TRBJ2-1; D remains ambiguous. Deletions cut 5 bases from V and 7 bases from J, with 14 bases between. This CDR3 spans 14 amino acids. Germline-derived CDR1 and CDR2 are KGHDR and SFDVKD. CDR3 DNA sequence: TGTGCCACCAGTGCCACTTACATCGGGAATGAGCAGTTCTTC. Translation gives CATSATYIGNEQFF.

The chain uses TRBV28 and TRBJ1-6; D call uncertain. This CDR3 comprises 14 residues. Per the germline V gene, CDR1 is MDHEN and CDR2 is SYDVKM. The V gene lost 5 bases and the J gene lost 5 bases, with 10 bases spanning the gap. In nucleotides, the CDR3 is TGTGCCAGCAGTCTTCAGAGGAATAATTCACCCCTCCACTTT. The encoded protein is CASSLQRNNSPLHF.

The chain combines TRBV27 with TRBJ2-3, with a weak D call TRBD2 (6 bases). CDR1 and CDR2 from the germline V gene are MNHEY and SMNVEV (reference sequence). V was shortened by 1 base and J by 2 bases, with 10 bases between the two germline ends. CDR3 length: 15 residues. The CDR3 loop is CASSLFGGATDTQYF. The CDR3 region has the DNA TGTGCCAGCAGTTTATTTGGAGGGGCCACAGATACGCAGTATTTT.

The genes are TRBV5-1 and TRBJ2-1, with 8 bases identical to TRBD2. The CDR3 runs to 13 residues. Germline V gives CDR1 SGHRS, CDR2 YFSETQ. Trimming took 2 bases from V and 7 from J; bases not matched to a gene: 2. The CDR3 sequence is CASSFQRGNEQFF. The CDR3 DNA reads TGCGCCAGCAGCTTTCAGCGGGGGAATGAGCAGTTCTTC.

The chain employs TRBV19 and TRBJ1-5; D uncertain. CDR1 and CDR2 (germline): LNHDA, SQIVND (reference sequence). The CDR3 runs 14 residues. Trimming removed 1 base from V and 2 bases from J, with 6 bases in between. This CDR3 is CASSIARGNQPQHF. CDR3 DNA sequence: TGTGCCAGTAGTATAGCACGGGGCAATCAGCCCCAGCATTTT.

V gene TRBV21-1 combines with J gene TRBJ1-1; TRBD1 was called by the table and not checked on the DNA. TRBV21-1 is a documented pseudogene. This CDR3 has 21 residues. The CDR3: CASSKALSGQDSPRWRGEAFF. The CDR3 DNA reads TGTGCCAGCAGCAAAGCGCTTTCGGGACAGGACTCTCCCCGTTGGAGGGGTGAAGCTTTCTTT.

This chain links TRBV29-1 with TRBJ2-7, with TRBD1 matching 8 bases. The germline V gene encodes CDR1 SQVTM and CDR2 ANQGSEA. The CDR3 totals 13 residues. J lost 3 bases, V lost 4 bases, and 5 bases had no gene match. In DNA, the CDR3 is TGCAGCGTTGGGGGACAGGCCCTCTACGAGCAGTACTTC. This translates into CSVGGQALYEQYF.

This chain uses TRBV25-1 with TRBJ1-1, with D possibly being TRBD1 (5 bases). Germline V lookup: CDR1 MGHDK, CDR2 SYGVNS. V gave up 4 bases and J gave up 5 bases, with 14 bases separating them. The length of the CDR3 is 14 residues. The CDR3 loop is CASSGWAGRTEAFF. CDR3 sequence (DNA): TGTGCCAGCAGTGGATGGGCAGGGAGGACTGAAGCTTTCTTT.

This rearrangement joins TRBV6-5 to TRBJ2-1; TRBD2 is a possible D gene (5 bases). Looked up from germline, CDR1 is MNHEY and CDR2 is SVGAGI. V gave up 6 bases and J gave up 2 bases, with 14 bases separating them. The CDR3 extends over 15 amino acids. In nucleotides, the CDR3 is TGTGCCAGCAGACCCAGCGGCACTCCCTACAATGAGCAGTTCTTC. Residues: CASRPSGTPYNEQFF.